This T cell receptor (beta chain) was sequenced for a study of identifying expanded T cells in peripheral blood (dated by TCRdb to 2018 to 2020). A note on the overall study: Technical replicates were generated by sequencing separate aliquots of the same genomic DNA pool, with four replicates compared pairwise. What the study reported, not specific to this receptor: The binomial model flagged roughly 1.2 differentially abundant clones between technical replicates but approximately 16 over two weeks and roughly 20 over roughly 4 weeks. The authors expected biological variance in healthy repertoires might increase further over much longer intervals such as months to years. Across all healthy-donor time intervals, the beta-binomial model significantly cut both the number of clones called differentially abundant and the false-positive rate. Across all healthy donors, variance in clone template counts between approximately 2-week samples was found to increase significantly with total template count.

The CDR3 sequence holds 13 residues, the cysteine and phenylalanine included. Only CDR3 DNA is held: 39 bases, read in frame from base 1. The germline V gene (reference sequence) sets CDR1 to LNHDA and CDR2 to SQIVND. Cut back by 3 bases and 6 bases, the V and J ends lie 8 bases apart. No immune events, such as infections, were documented for the healthy donors during the collection period. Blood repertoires from healthy donors were used as a training cohort for calibrating time-dependent variance in a beta-binomial model of differential abundance of T-cell clones. There were roughly 10 healthy donors in the training cohort, of whom 3 were female and 7 were male. The donors were between roughly 29 and 64 years old, with an average age of around 42 years. Whole blood from each healthy donor was obtained from a commercial supplier and was collected at three time points around 2 weeks apart. For immunosequencing, genomic DNA was extracted from whole blood that had not been sorted.

TCRbeta CDR3 regions were profiled by bias-controlled multiplex PCR amplification of genomic DNA with the immunoSEQ Assay. The original methods were these. To quantify the absolute abundance of each unique TCRbeta CDR3 region, the sequences were collapsed and filtered. Differential abundance was assessed using a binomial (Fisher-equivalent) model and a beta-binomial model in which time-dependent variance fitted from healthy donors was added. Clones with fewer than 5 combined templates were removed, and differential abundance was called for clones with a Benjamini-Hochberg FDR below 0.01. Beta-binomial variance was modeled as a function of total template count across the two samples using the form v = (b*log(k)+a)^2. This immuneACCESS table, as held by TCRdb, lists in-frame sequences with V and J called but not all clones. Of the missing ones, under half trace to an unresolved V gene in checked studies; the others have no known cause. V and J calls and clone size are as listed in that table; D and trimming were resolved from the DNA. This sample comprises around 70,000 clones, 85% to 90% of them detected only once. The top ten hold around 3% of the sample.

A remark on this clone: Its target antigen remains unknown. Per-base quality was not reported, and no clone a single base away is much larger than it.

The specimen sequenced was blood. Recombination linked TRBV19 to TRBJ2-2; TRBD2 is a weak D gene call, 5 bases matching. This TCR derives from a person aged 18-70 years in good health. The nucleotide sequence reads as follows: TGTGCCAGTAGTATCTTGGGAGCCGGGGAGCTGTTTTTT. It encodes CASSILGAGELFF.